This note documents a single T cell receptor (beta chain) sequence. Antigen specificity is unknown. This sample is drawn from a study of response to subunit inactivated influenza vaccine. Study outcomes and limitations: The authors put forward the suggestion that each seasonal influenza vaccination may bring in only a limited number of new T cells.

This CDR3 comprises 18 residues. In germline, CDR1 is DFQATT, CDR2 SNEGSKA (reference sequence). V lost 4 bases and J 3 bases, leaving 28 bases between the germline ends. TCRdb re-called the RT-PCR reads through MiXCR, storing one row per CDR3 protein. This table has 500,000 or so distinct CDR3 sequences, about 15% appearing once. The TCR comes from a man in his fifties or sixties who received an inactivated influenza vaccine. The chain carries TRBV20-1 and TRBJ2-7; D is possibly TRBD1 (7 bases). The material was CD4+ T cells sorted from PBMCs, obtained roughly 24 months after vaccination. This chain's CDR3 is CSANNPLLGGTVHYEQYF. In DNA, the CDR3 is TGCAGTGCTAACAATCCCCTCCTGGGCGGGACAGTTCACTACGAGCAGTACTTC.